Each of the 15 T cell receptor beta chains below was sequenced from the same sample in a study of T cell repertoires in cytomegalovirus infection. TCRdb passed the reads through MiXCR, listing each CDR3 protein once. The data hold about 400,000 distinct CDR3 sequences, with about a sixth observed a single time. The sequencing sample was made of PBMCs. These receptors all stem from a human donor in good health (CMV status not recorded). Some clones in this sample may be carry-over from other donors' samples.

This clonotype has only a few counts. V gene TRBV6-5 combines with J gene TRBJ2-3, with 7 bases identical to TRBD1. The trim removed 5 bases at V and 11 bases at J, leaving 7 bases unmatched. Germline lookup yields CDR1 MNHEY and CDR2 SVGAGI. The CDR3 has 12 residues. This CDR3 reads CASSPTRDRQYF. CDR3 DNA sequence: TGTGCCAGCAGTCCCACCCGGGACAGGCAGTATTTT.

This clonotype was detected many times. The chain is built from TRBV7-2 and TRBJ2-7, with D unclear. Trimming shortened V by 0 bases and J by 7 bases, and 13 bases separated the two germline ends. This CDR3 spans 14 amino acids. Germline V gene sequence: CDR1 SGHTA, CDR2 FQGNSA. CDR3 region: CASSLAVPRWEQYF. The CDR3, as DNA: TGTGCCAGCAGCTTAGCGGTTCCCCGATGGGAGCAGTACTTC.

The table lists this clonotype with a few counts. This chain connects TRBV5-4 to TRBJ1-2; the D gene is possibly TRBD1 (5 bases). Trimming removed 4 bases from V and 7 bases from J, with 17 bases in between. Germline V gives CDR1 SGHNT, CDR2 YYREEE (reference sequence). CDR3 length equals 14 residues. CDR3 in DNA: TGTGCCAGCAGCCCCGGGACCACGGGTGGTGGCTACACCTTC. This translates into CASSPGTTGGGYTF.

This clonotype has at least ten counts. The V call is TRBV7-9, the J call TRBJ1-1; the match to TRBD1 covers 8 bases. Germline V gene sequence: CDR1 SEHNR, CDR2 FQNEAQ (reference sequence). The CDR3 consists of 14 residues. Trimming took 1 base from V and 4 from J; bases not matched to a gene: 2. In nucleotides, the CDR3 is TGTGCCAGCAGCTTAGTAACAGGGGGCACTGAAGCTTTCTTT. The encoded protein is CASSLVTGGTEAFF.

The chain couples TRBV25-1 to TRBJ1-2; 7 bases agree with TRBD1. Germline CDR1 is MGHDK and CDR2 is SYGVNS. Trimming removed 8 bases from V and 5 bases from J; junction bases left unmatched: 11. This CDR3 has 14 residues. The CDR3 protein is CASSSPGTAYGYTF. For the CDR3, the DNA is TGTGCCAGCTCCTCTCCCGGGACAGCTTATGGCTACACCTTC.

The chain uses TRBV15 and TRBJ2-3; the D gene could be TRBD1 or TRBD2 (6 bases each). This CDR3 has 14 residues. Germline V gene data show CDR1 as LNHNV and CDR2 as YYDKDF (reference sequence). Deletions cut 5 bases from V and 5 bases from J, with 14 bases between. For the CDR3, the DNA is TGTGCCACCAGCGTCGGGGGCGAGGGAGATACGCAGTATTTT. Encoded protein: CATSVGGEGDTQYF.

This clonotype was detected only a few times. The junction differs from germline at one of its ends, possibly a read error. The chain uses TRBV2 and TRBJ2-1, with 11 nucleotides matching TRBD2. The CDR3 has 12 amino acids. Germline V gene lookup returns CDR1 SNHLY and CDR2 FYNNEI. The CDR3 spells CASGDSGGAIFF. The CDR3 DNA sequence: TGTGCCAGCGGTGATAGCGGGGGGGCCATTTTCTTC.

In its sample, this clonotype was seen many times. V usage is TRBV7-9 and J usage is TRBJ1-4; tentatively, D is TRBD1 (5 bases). The V end was cut by 1 base, the J end by 10 bases, with 16 bases between. The CDR3 totals 15 residues. Germline CDR1 SEHNR, CDR2 FQNEAQ (reference sequence). The CDR3 spells CASSLVALPGGKLFF. The CDR3 DNA is TGTGCCAGCAGCTTAGTCGCCCTACCGGGGGGAAAACTGTTTTTT.

This clonotype was counted at least ten times. The V call is TRBV19, the J call TRBJ2-1; D not certain. The CDR3 totals 17 residues. Trimming pared 3 bases from V and 0 bases from J, leaving 15 bases between. Germline V gene lookup returns CDR1 LNHDA and CDR2 SQIVND (reference sequence). The CDR3 DNA is TGTGCCAGTAGTATGCGCGCGGCTGCCTCCTCCTACAATGAGCAGTTCTTC. It is translated as CASSMRAAASSYNEQFF.

This clonotype has a count of ten or more. The chain employs TRBV20-1 and TRBJ2-3; 13 nucleotides align to TRBD2. Unmatched junction bases numbered 8, after V lost 5 bases and J lost 6 bases. The CDR3 length is 15 residues. Germline CDR1 DFQATT, CDR2 SNEGSKA (reference sequence). For the CDR3, the DNA is TGCAGTGCTTCAGGACTAGCGGGAGAGTTTGATACGCAGTATTTT. It translates to CSASGLAGEFDTQYF.

V is TRBV2 and J is TRBJ2-2; D perhaps matches TRBD2 (5 bases). This CDR3 is 15 amino acids long. The V end lost 6 bases, the J end lost 4 bases, and 15 bases lay between the germline ends. The germline V gene has CDR1 SNHLY and CDR2 FYNNEI. The chain's CDR3 is CASRTTGGATGELFF. CDR3 bases: TGTGCCAGCAGGACGACCGGAGGAGCCACCGGGGAGCTGTTTTTT.

This clonotype has only a few counts. V usage is TRBV12-5 and J usage is TRBJ2-2; 14 bases are shared with TRBD2. V gave up 1 base and J gave up 4 bases; unmatched junction bases: 11. The CDR3 runs 20 residues. Germline V CDR1 and CDR2: LGHNT, FRNRAP. CDR3 residues: CASGLEAGLAGVRPTGELFF. The CDR3 bases are TGTGCTAGTGGTTTGGAGGCGGGACTAGCGGGAGTGCGGCCCACCGGGGAGCTGTTTTTT.

The chain employs TRBV7-6 and TRBJ2-2; TRBD1 is a possible D gene (6 bases). CDR1 and CDR2 from the germline V gene are SGHVS and FNYEAQ. The germline V and J ends were trimmed by 6 bases and 7 bases, with 18 bases remaining between them. The CDR3 is 15 amino acids. The CDR3 protein is CASRTTGKRNGELFF. CDR3 sequence (DNA): TGTGCCAGCAGAACCACAGGGAAGCGGAACGGGGAGCTGTTTTTT.

This clonotype was detected a few times. The chain carries TRBV27 and TRBJ1-1; D remains unclear. Trimming shortened V by 11 bases and J by 3 bases, and 22 bases separated the two germline ends. CDR3 size: 15 residues. From germline, CDR1 is MNHEY and CDR2 SMNVEV (reference sequence). As DNA, the CDR3 is TGTGCCGCTAGAAGTCCGGGGATGGGAGACACTGAAGCTTTCTTT. Amino acids: CAARSPGMGDTEAFF.

This clonotype was observed a handful of times. The V gene is TRBV24-1, the J gene TRBJ1-6; possibly TRBD1 for D (6 bases). Germline assignment: CDR1 KGHDR and CDR2 SFDVKD. The CDR3 is 16 residues long. V lost 4 bases, J lost 3 bases, and 12 bases lay in between. The CDR3 protein is CATSENNRDYNSPLHF. CDR3 nucleotide sequence: TGTGCCACCAGTGAAAACAACAGGGACTATAATTCACCCCTCCACTTT.